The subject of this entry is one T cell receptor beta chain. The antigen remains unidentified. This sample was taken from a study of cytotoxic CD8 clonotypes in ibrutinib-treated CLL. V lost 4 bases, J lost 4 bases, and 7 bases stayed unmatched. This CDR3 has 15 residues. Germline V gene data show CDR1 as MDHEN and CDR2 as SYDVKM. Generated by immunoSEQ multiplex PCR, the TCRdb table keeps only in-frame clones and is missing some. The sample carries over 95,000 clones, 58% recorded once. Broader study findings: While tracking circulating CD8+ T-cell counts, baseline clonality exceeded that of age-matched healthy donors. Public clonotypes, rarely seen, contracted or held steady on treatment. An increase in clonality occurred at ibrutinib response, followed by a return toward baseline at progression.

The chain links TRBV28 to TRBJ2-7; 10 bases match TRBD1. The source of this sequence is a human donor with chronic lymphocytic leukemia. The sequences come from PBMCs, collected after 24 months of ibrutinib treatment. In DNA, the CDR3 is TGTGCCAGCAGTTCGACAGGGGGCGCTTGGTACGAGCAGTACTTC. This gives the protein CASSSTGGAWYEQYF.